This T cell receptor beta chain was recovered during a study of cytomegalovirus exposure and HLA in healthy donors (dated by TCRdb to 2016 to 2017). About the study as a whole: In an earlier analysis of several hundred of the donors, under 300 Gb of sequence data and 90 million to 130 million unique TCR beta sequences from 150 million to 200 million T cells were reported. On average, around 200,000 unique TCR beta nucleotide sequences were sequenced per donor among 398 genotyped donors of the cohort, with 15% to 20% of those sequences being non-productive. To study patterns of TCR occurrence, a later analysis re-analyzed previously published TCR beta repertoires from under 750 donors and added high-resolution HLA genotyping. Donor age, sex, ethnicity and CMV serostatus were compiled alongside the repertoire data. An earlier analysis of approximately 630 of the donors applied high-throughput TCR beta sequencing to assess whether each TCR beta V gene segment acted as functional or pseudogenic. Class I and class II HLA loci were covered by the typing at four-digit resolution. The study aimed to test whether cataloging public T cell receptors could reveal signatures of past pathogen exposure. Rather than using new phenotypic data, the later analysis identified candidate immune exposures from TCR beta sequences and from how often those sequences occurred across donors. Every discovery cohort repertoire had been produced on one sequencing platform. Five DR-DQ haplotypes were handled as single units for association and clustering, since linkage in the cohort was strong. Roughly 300 gigabases of sequencing data and 70 million to 95 million unique TCR sequences made up an early release that covered about 640 HLA-typed donors. In a later genetic analysis, genome-wide SNP genotypes for 398 of the 666 donors were used, and that subset was treated as a discovery cohort. Among the roughly 370 genotyped donors, more than 70% belonged to the genetic ancestry cluster associated with self-reported Caucasian donors. High-throughput TCR immunosequencing, statistical association of individual TCRs with disease status, and machine learning were combined to predict cytomegalovirus infection status. Typing coverage differed by locus: A, B, C, DRB1 and DQB1 were typed in about 620-640 donors, DQA1 in about 500, DPA1 in approximately 610, and DPB1 in just under 490. The study profiled the T cell repertoires of some 610 subjects by immunosequencing and related them to cytomegalovirus serostatus. In addition to the first cohort of 666 subjects, a separate validation cohort of 130 or so different subjects was used.

A word on this clone: Its antigen remains undetermined. Per-base quality was not reported, and no clone a single base away is much larger than it.

The cohort consisted of 666 healthy bone marrow donors. At the time of sampling, every cohort member was nominally healthy, though immune exposures that went unrecorded were likely present. The donor tested CMV seronegative and was one of the 352 seronegative cohort members. Every donor gave a peripheral blood sample, and the peripheral blood mononuclear cells from that sample were used for TCR beta sequencing. Genomic DNA extraction from the blood cell samples was performed with the Qiagen DNeasy Blood Extraction Kit. Overall study outcomes, separate from this receptor: A later analysis found that HLA-associated TCR beta chains were more clonally expanded and had lower generation probabilities than equally common non-associated chains. In a later genetic analysis, a missense DCLRE1C variant was associated with V-gene and J-gene trimming of TCR beta chains, and the association was replicated in an independent cohort. Three of the identified cytomegalovirus-associated TCR beta chains were confirmed in vitro to be specific for cytomegalovirus antigens. Compared with the approximately 670-donor mean, donors in an Asian-associated ancestry cluster had fewer N-insertions in productive TCRs, according to a later genetic analysis. A later analysis associated about 17,000 TCR beta sequences with specific HLA alleles at a false discovery rate of 0.05. A cluster of highly shared sequence variants was judged likely to be a technical artifact of the sequencing pipeline. According to a later analysis, most CMV-associated TCR beta chains appeared to be HLA-restricted, and the HLA associations seemed to be driven largely by CMV exposure. Over 15 rarely observed V segments, including chromosome 9 orphons, were excluded from the earlier analysis of approximately 600 of the donors because counts were too low. CMV serostatus was the only immune exposure information available for the cohort. Linkage disequilibrium might explain the correlated functional status among segregating V segments, but an unknown experimental factor could not be ruled out. Across donors, most TCR sequences were observed very rarely, whereas some public TCRs were present in many individuals. In an earlier analysis of roughly 500 of the donors, most TCR beta V segments appeared in productive rearrangements about 87% or about 30% of the time, broadly matching IMGT annotations. A later analysis found that TCR association rates varied across HLA loci, with DRB1 alleles showing the most associated TCRs and HLA-C alleles the fewest. Because HLA typing was missing for some donors at each locus, association tests included only the typed subset. Cytomegalovirus status was reported to be diagnosed by the classifier with high specificity and sensitivity in both the original and validation cohorts. The study listed 164 TCR beta chains as associated with cytomegalovirus. The presence/absence analyses assumed that sequencing depth was roughly uniform across donors, and that assumption may not be true. A further reported finding was that TCR beta sequences accurately predicted the HLA-A and HLA-B alleles for most subjects in the first cohort. The cohort was sequenced for TCR beta chains only, and without alpha or paired-chain data the features that could be detected were limited. Because the 87-base-pair reads could not distinguish some IMGT-functional V segments, including TRBV6-2 and TRBV6-3, those segments were excluded. When HLA alleles, especially DR and DQ, strongly co-occurred, TCR associations were difficult to assign to individual alleles. Several of the top co-occurrence clusters appeared to be linked to parvovirus B19, influenza, CMV and Epstein-Barr virus, according to a later analysis. The authors suggested that the approach could potentially be generalized to other disease states and immunological phenotypes.

The method was the immunoSEQ multiplex PCR assay. A mixture of 60 forward primers for TCR Vbeta segments and 13 reverse primers for TCR Jbeta segments was used in the multiplex PCR. A multiplex PCR assay on genomic DNA amplified the CDR3 region of rearranged TCR beta genes. The amplified TCR beta libraries were sequenced on the Illumina HiSeq System as 87-base-pair reads. The paper's data handling went like this. Across the 670 or so repertoires, a later analysis counted around 80 million unique TCR beta chains, around 11 million of which were shared by at least two donors. To remove PCR and sequencing errors, raw reads were error-corrected and collapsed into unique sequences using a nearest-neighbor algorithm that merged closely related sequences. V, D and J gene segments were assigned by aligning CDR3 sequences to IMGT reference sequences. For a sequence to be retained, at least a six-nucleotide match to both a V gene segment and a J gene segment was required. A rearrangement was called productive if the CDR3 had no stop codons and remained in frame with V and J, and every other rearrangement was called non-productive. Following IMGT convention, CDR3 was defined as the stretch from the second conserved V-encoded cysteine to the conserved J-encoded phenylalanine. In an earlier analysis of around 600 of the donors, sequences lacking an unambiguous match to a single V gene segment were excluded. An earlier analysis of several hundred of the donors classified V segments as functional when productive rearrangements were above 56.7% and as segregating when the standard deviation between donors was above 5%. To diagnose cytomegalovirus status from the catalog of TCR beta chain sequences, a statistical classification framework was built. In a later analysis, TCR nucleotide sequences were compared against IMGT/GENE-DB human TR gene sequences so that V and J genes could be assigned. A later analysis assigned CDR3 sequences and most-parsimonious VDJ recombination scenarios with the TCRdist pipeline. In a later analysis, each TCR beta chain was defined by its CDR3 amino acid sequence together with its V-gene family, and reads lacking a unique V-gene family were excluded. In a later analysis, 550 to 650 highly shared, low-generation-probability nucleotide sequences were removed to address suspected cross-contamination and a sequencing artifact. For each public chain, a later analysis derived a clonal expansion index from normalized ranks of inferred template counts within each repertoire. Generation probabilities in a later analysis came from a VDJ recombination model fitted to out-of-frame rearrangements, and those results were checked against IGoR. Hypergeometric tests were used in a later analysis to score TCR-TCR, TCR-HLA and TCR-CMV co-occurrence, with a repertoire-size bias correction applied to the TCR pairs. To estimate false discovery rates, a later analysis permuted the HLA or CMV assignments 20 times. A later analysis grouped co-occurring TCRs with DBSCAN, adding TCRdist sequence similarity when clustering within HLA-allele-positive subsets. For co-occurrence clustering, repertoires with fewer than 30,000 or more than 120,000 public chains were excluded, along with roughly five repertoires with anomalous nucleotide sharing. Drawn from immuneACCESS, this table holds only the in-frame rearrangements with V and J called that TCRdb kept. Clones are partly lost; checked studies trace under half to an unresolved V gene and leave the rest unexplained. Clone size and the V and J calls come from that table; the DNA yielded D and trimming. The sample profile shows a few hundred thousand clones; about 80% of them were found once. The ten largest make up under 2% of the sample.

The CDR3 numbers 13 residues from cysteine through phenylalanine. The CDR3 DNA has 39 bases and is translated from base 1. CDR1 SQVTM and CDR2 ANQGSEA were looked up in the germline V gene. The sample taken for sequencing was PBMCs. The sequence was collected from a man younger than 35 in good health and CMV-seronegative. In this chain, TRBV29-1 is recombined with TRBJ1-1, with TRBD1 as a weak D call on 6 bases. The CDR3 protein: CSSEGGGDTEAFF. At the DNA level, the sequence is TGCAGTTCCGAGGGAGGGGGTGACACTGAAGCTTTCTTT. Where the CDR3 stops, the reference TRBV29-1 and TRBJ1-1 genes take over; the full variable domain is SAVISQKPSRDICQRGTSLTIQCQVDSQVTMMFWYRQQPGQSLTLIATANQGSEATYESGFVIDKFPISRPNLTFSTLTVSNMSPEDSSIYLCSSEGGGDTEAFFGQGTRLTVV.